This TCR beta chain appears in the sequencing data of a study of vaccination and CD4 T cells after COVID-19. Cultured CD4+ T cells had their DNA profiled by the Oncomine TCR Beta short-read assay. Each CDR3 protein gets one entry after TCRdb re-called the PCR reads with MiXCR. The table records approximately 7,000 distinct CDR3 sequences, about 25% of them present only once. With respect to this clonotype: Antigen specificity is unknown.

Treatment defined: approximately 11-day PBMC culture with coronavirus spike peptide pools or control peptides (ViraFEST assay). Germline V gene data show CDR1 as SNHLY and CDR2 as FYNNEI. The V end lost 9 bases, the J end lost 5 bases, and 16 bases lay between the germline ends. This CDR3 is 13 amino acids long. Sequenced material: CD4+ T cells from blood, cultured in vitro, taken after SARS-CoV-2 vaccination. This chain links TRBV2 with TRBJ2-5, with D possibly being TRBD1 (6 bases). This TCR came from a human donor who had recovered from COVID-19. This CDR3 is CASHRDMGETQYF. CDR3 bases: TGTGCCAGTCACAGGGATATGGGGGAGACCCAGTACTTC.